Presented here are 23 T cell receptor beta chains from one specimen sequenced in a study of blood T cells in healthy people across ages. Then a second PCR, running roughly 7 to 11 cycles, was carried out with a sample-barcoded 5' primer and a J-beta primer mix. Via MiXCR, TCRdb re-called the 5' RACE reads, giving one row per CDR3 protein. The sample shows some 800,000 distinct CDR3 sequences, around 25% of them seen only once. The same specimen was also included in a second study, on T cells of mothers and their children.

What was sequenced was blood. These receptors all stem from a boy aged 5-17 years in good health.

The CDR3 reads CASSLGVRGSGELFF. Here the CDR3 DNA reads TGTGCCAGCAGCTTAGGGGTGCGGGGGTCCGGGGAGCTGTTTTTT. The chain joins TRBV7-2 to TRBJ2-2, with 7 bases that match TRBD2. V was pared by 1 base and J by 6 bases, with 5 bases of the junction left unmatched. The CDR3 length is 15 residues. Germline V gene sequence: CDR1 SGHTA, CDR2 FQGNSA.

In its sample, this clonotype was seen a few times. The chain recombines TRBV18 with TRBJ1-1; D call uncertain. Trimming stripped 0 bases from V and 4 bases from J, with 15 bases between. CDR1 is KGHSH and CDR2 is LQKENI in the germline V gene. The CDR3 loop spans 16 amino acids. CDR3 DNA: TGTGCCAGCTCACCACCGTCGGGAGGAAATAGCACTGAAGCTTTCTTT. Its translation: CASSPPSGGNSTEAFF.

In DNA, the CDR3 is TGTGCCACCAGTGATTCTGGGCGGGGGCAAGAGACCCAGTACTTC. Its protein product is CATSDSGRGQETQYF. The chain combines TRBV24-1 with TRBJ2-5; 7 nucleotides agree with TRBD2. V was clipped by 2 bases and J by 2 bases; unmatched bases: 4. The CDR3 loop spans 15 amino acids. CDR1 and CDR2 (germline): KGHDR, SFDVKD.

This chain joins TRBV12-3 or TRBV12-4 and TRBJ2-6; D may be TRBD1 (6 bases). Trimming removed 6 bases at V and 0 bases at J, with 18 bases between. The CDR3 runs to 18 residues. The CDR3 coding sequence is TGTGCCAGCAGCCGAAGCCCGGGGACAAGCTCTGGGGCCAACGTCCTGACTTTC. Amino acid sequence: CASSRSPGTSSGANVLTF.

The chain has TRBV12-3 or TRBV12-4 and TRBJ1-1, with 8 bases aligning to TRBD1. The CDR3 sequence is 17 residues long. Trimming removed 5 bases from V and 1 base from J; junction bases left unmatched: 12. The CDR3 spells CASSPRVGGQENTEAFF. CDR3 DNA sequence: TGTGCCAGCAGTCCGAGGGTCGGGGGACAGGAGAACACTGAAGCTTTCTTT.

This clonotype was counted a few times. The gene calls are TRBV10-3 and TRBJ2-4; D remains ambiguous. Looked up from germline, CDR1 is ENHRY and CDR2 is SYGVKD. The V and J ends lost 11 bases and 5 bases respectively, with 16 bases between them. The length of the CDR3 is 13 residues. The CDR3 DNA follows: TGTGCCGCCGCCTCGGACCAGCAAAACATTCAGTACTTC. It translates to CAAASDQQNIQYF.

The V and J genes are TRBV20-1 and TRBJ2-5; D may match TRBD1 or TRBD2 (5 bases each). CDR1 is DFQATT, CDR2 SNEGSKA, per germline (reference sequence). The CDR3 totals 15 residues. The V and J ends lost 5 bases and 5 bases respectively, with 21 bases between them. CDR3 coding DNA: TGCAGTGCTGAGCCACCGGGACCAAGGGCTGAGACCCAGTACTTC. Translating gives CSAEPPGPRAETQYF.

Only a few counts were recorded for this clonotype. The chain recombines TRBV9 with TRBJ1-3, with D maybe TRBD1 (5 bases). Germline V lookup: CDR1 SGDLS, CDR2 YYNGEE. Between the trimmed V and J ends, which lost 4 bases and 0 bases, there was a span of 11 bases. The CDR3 extends over 15 amino acids. This CDR3 reads CASSPRETSGNTIYF. The CDR3 DNA reads TGTGCCAGCAGCCCCAGGGAAACCTCTGGAAACACCATATATTTT.

This clonotype occurred a few times. The chain is built from TRBV12-3 or TRBV12-4 and TRBJ2-5; TRBD2 matches 9 bases. V gave up 5 bases and J gave up 5 bases; unmatched junction bases: 9. The CDR3 consists of 15 residues. CDR3 residues: CASSMPAGGYETQYF. The CDR3 DNA follows: TGTGCCAGCAGTATGCCAGCGGGAGGATATGAGACCCAGTACTTC.

This chain joins TRBV20-1 and TRBJ2-5; 7 bases fit TRBD2. The J call is uncertain, as TRBJ2-1 better fits the DNA end. This CDR3 contains 14 residues. Germline loops: CDR1 DFQATT, CDR2 SNEGSKA (reference sequence). CDR3 residues: CSARELADYNEQFF. CDR3 DNA: TGCAGTGCTAGAGAGCTAGCGGATTACAATGAGCAGTTCTTC.

This chain uses TRBV20-1 with TRBJ2-5; the match to TRBD2 covers 9 bases. Germline V lookup: CDR1 DFQATT, CDR2 SNEGSKA (reference sequence). The CDR3 consists of 16 residues. The V gene end was trimmed by 3 bases and the J gene end by 5 bases; junction bases not matched to a gene: 13. The chain's CDR3 is CSASRWGSGGLETQYF. In DNA, the CDR3 is TGCAGTGCTAGTCGCTGGGGTAGCGGGGGACTGGAGACCCAGTACTTC.

This chain joins TRBV5-1 and TRBJ1-1, with D unresolved. The V and J ends lost 0 bases and 1 base respectively, with 10 bases between them. The germline gives CDR1 SGHRS, CDR2 YFSETQ. The CDR3 runs 15 residues. CDR3 sequence reads: CASSLVSSPNTEAFF. CDR3 nucleotide sequence: TGCGCCAGCAGCTTGGTTTCCAGCCCGAACACTGAAGCTTTCTTT.

This clonotype has only a few counts. The V and J genes are TRBV7-9 and TRBJ1-6; D gene unclear. This CDR3 has 15 residues. Trimming pared 5 bases from V and 5 bases from J, leaving 13 bases between. Germline lookup yields CDR1 SEHNR and CDR2 FQNEAQ (reference sequence). The CDR3 spells CASSPSGSDNSPLHF. DNA for the CDR3: TGTGCCAGCAGCCCGAGCGGGTCCGATAATTCACCCCTCCACTTT.

The chain uses TRBV6-2 or TRBV6-3 and TRBJ2-7; D is tentatively TRBD1 or TRBD2 (5 bases each). V shed 6 bases and J shed 5 bases, with 20 bases lying between them. The CDR3 has 15 residues. Germline CDR1 and CDR2: MNHEY and SVGEGT. The CDR3 here is CASRKGPILPNEQYF. The CDR3 nucleotides read TGTGCCAGCAGAAAGGGACCGATCCTCCCTAACGAGCAGTACTTC.

V is TRBV7-2 and J is TRBJ2-4; no clear D. CDR3 length: 16 residues. Germline lookup yields CDR1 SGHTA and CDR2 FQGNSA. The V end lost 1 base, the J end lost 0 bases, and 10 bases lay between the germline ends. The CDR3 sequence is CASSLEPLLAKNIQYF. Written as DNA, the CDR3 is TGTGCCAGCAGCTTAGAACCGCTCTTAGCCAAAAACATTCAGTACTTC.

This rearrangement joins TRBV7-9 to TRBJ2-7; D is unclear. Trimming left V 0 bases short and J 4 bases short, with 13 bases between. CDR3 size: 15 residues. CDR1 SEHNR and CDR2 FQNEAQ come from the germline V gene (reference sequence). CDR3: CASSLAVAVTYEQYF. The CDR3 DNA sequence: TGTGCCAGCAGCTTAGCGGTGGCAGTTACTTACGAGCAGTACTTC. Full variable domain (missing parts from reference TRBV7-9 and TRBJ2-7): DTGVSQNPRHKITKRGQNVTFRCDPISEHNRLYWYRQTLGQGPEFLTYFQNEAQLEKSRLLSDRFSAERPKGSFSTLEIQRTEQGDSAMYLCASSLAVAVTYEQYFGPGTRLTVT.

Points on this clonotype: The CDR3 ends on some other residue instead of the conserved phenylalanine or tryptophan, so this is likely a read error. The chain has TRBV4-3 and TRBJ2-3, with 9 positions matching TRBD1. The ends lost 0 bases at V and 0 bases at J; junction bases unmatched: 4. Germline assignment: CDR1 LGHNA and CDR2 YSLEER. This CDR3 has 17 residues. DNA of the CDR3: TGCGCCAGCAGCCAAGAATACAGGGGGCGAAGCACAGATACGCAGTATTCT. Its protein is CASSQEYRGRSTDTQYS.

J is TRBJ2-3 and V is TRBV10-3; D possibly corresponds to TRBD2 (6 bases). The CDR3 covers 15 residues. Trimming removed 2 bases at V and 7 bases at J, with 16 bases between. Germline loops: CDR1 ENHRY, CDR2 SYGVKD. Here the CDR3 DNA reads TGTGCCATCAGTGAGAGTATCGGGGGTGGAAATACGCAGTATTTT. Translation: CAISESIGGGNTQYF.

This clonotype has a handful of counts. The chain carries TRBV20-1 and TRBJ2-7; 8 bases are a match to TRBD1. Looked up from germline, CDR1 is DFQATT and CDR2 is SNEGSKA (reference sequence). The CDR3 loop spans 16 amino acids. J was trimmed by 2 bases and V by 3 bases; bases with no gene match: 12. The CDR3 here is CSASDFGQGSPYEQYF. For the CDR3, the DNA is TGCAGTGCTAGTGATTTTGGACAGGGCTCGCCCTACGAGCAGTACTTC.

This clonotype was observed a few times. The rearrangement links TRBV27 to TRBJ2-5; TRBD2 might be the D (6 bases). Germline CDR1 MNHEY, CDR2 SMNVEV (reference sequence). CDR3 length: 14 residues. V lost 4 bases, J lost 4 bases, and 13 bases lay in between. CDR3: CASSSEGRRETQYF. The CDR3, as DNA: TGTGCCAGCAGTTCGGAGGGGAGGCGAGAGACCCAGTACTTC.

This clonotype has only a few counts. The CDR3 coding sequence is TGTGCCAGCAGCGCCGGGTTAGGCGATGAGCAGTTCTTC. The encoded protein is CASSAGLGDEQFF. The J gene is TRBJ2-1, the V gene TRBV9; D gene unclear. The CDR3 totals 13 residues. Trimming pared 3 bases from V and 8 bases from J, leaving 12 bases between. Germline assignment: CDR1 SGDLS and CDR2 YYNGEE.

On this clonotype: This may arise from a read error, as a much more abundant clone is one base away. This chain connects TRBV28 to TRBJ2-3; D is possibly TRBD1 (5 bases). The CDR3 is 13 residues long. From germline, CDR1 is MDHEN and CDR2 SYDVKM. The CDR3 DNA follows: TGTGCCAGCAGTTTACCAGGGCCAGATATGCAGTATTTT. This sequence encodes CASSLPGPDMQYF.

This clonotype appeared a few times. The genes are TRBV18 and TRBJ2-5; D is ambiguous. The J call is in doubt because the DNA end fits TRBJ2-1 better. CDR3 length equals 16 residues. Germline V lookup: CDR1 KGHSH, CDR2 LQKENI. CDR3 nucleotides: TGTGCCAGCTCACCACGTATCTGGTCGGGTCCGAATGAGCAGTTCTTC. This translates into CASSPRIWSGPNEQFF.